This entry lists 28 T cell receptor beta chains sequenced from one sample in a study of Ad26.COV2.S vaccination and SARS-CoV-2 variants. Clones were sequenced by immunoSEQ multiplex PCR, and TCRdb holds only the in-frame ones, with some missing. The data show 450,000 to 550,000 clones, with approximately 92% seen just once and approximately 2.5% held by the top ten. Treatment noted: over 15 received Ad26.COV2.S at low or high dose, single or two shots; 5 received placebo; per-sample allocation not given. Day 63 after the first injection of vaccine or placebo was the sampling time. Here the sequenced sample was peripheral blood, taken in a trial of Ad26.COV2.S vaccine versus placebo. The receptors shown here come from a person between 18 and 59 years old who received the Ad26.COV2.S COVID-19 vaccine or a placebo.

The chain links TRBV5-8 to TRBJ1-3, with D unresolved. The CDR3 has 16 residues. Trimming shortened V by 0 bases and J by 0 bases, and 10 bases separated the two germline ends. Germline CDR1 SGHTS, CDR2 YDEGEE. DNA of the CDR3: TGTGCCAGCAGCTTGGGTGTCACGAGCTCTGGAAACACCATATATTTT. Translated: CASSLGVTSSGNTIYF.

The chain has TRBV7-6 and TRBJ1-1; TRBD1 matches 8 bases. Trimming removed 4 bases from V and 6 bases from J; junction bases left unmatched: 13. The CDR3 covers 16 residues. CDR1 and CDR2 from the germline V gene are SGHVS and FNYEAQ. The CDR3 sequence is CASSSAAGQGNPEAFF. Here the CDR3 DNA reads TGTGCCAGCAGCTCTGCTGCCGGACAGGGCAACCCTGAAGCTTTCTTT.

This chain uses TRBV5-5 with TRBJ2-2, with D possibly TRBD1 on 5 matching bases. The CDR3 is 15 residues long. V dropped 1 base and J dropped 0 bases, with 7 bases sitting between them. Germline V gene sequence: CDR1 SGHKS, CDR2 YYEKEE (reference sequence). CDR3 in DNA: TGTGCCAGCAGCTTGCCAGGGTCGAACACCGGGGAGCTGTTTTTT. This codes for CASSLPGSNTGELFF.

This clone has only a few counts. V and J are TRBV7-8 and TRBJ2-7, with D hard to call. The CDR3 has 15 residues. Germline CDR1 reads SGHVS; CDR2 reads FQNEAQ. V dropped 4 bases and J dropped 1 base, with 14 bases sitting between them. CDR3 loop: CASSSTEVQSYEQYV. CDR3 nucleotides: TGTGCCAGCAGCTCCACGGAAGTCCAGTCCTACGAGCAGTACGTC.

Here the CDR3 DNA reads TGTGCCAGCAGCTCCAAGATTTCTAGCAATCAGCCCCAGCATTTT. Its protein is CASSSKISSNQPQHF. The chain links TRBV7-8 to TRBJ1-5; D unresolved. V was trimmed by 4 bases and J by 0 bases, leaving 10 bases between them. Germline-derived CDR1 and CDR2 are SGHVS and FQNEAQ. The CDR3 is made up of 15 amino acids. The whole variable domain, filled in from reference TRBV7-8 and TRBJ1-5, reads GAGVSQSPRYKVAKRGQDVALRCDPISGHVSLFWYQQALGQGPEFLTYFQNEAQLDKSGLPSDRFFAERPEGSVSTLKIQRTQQEDSAVYLCASSSKISSNQPQHFGDGTRLSIL.

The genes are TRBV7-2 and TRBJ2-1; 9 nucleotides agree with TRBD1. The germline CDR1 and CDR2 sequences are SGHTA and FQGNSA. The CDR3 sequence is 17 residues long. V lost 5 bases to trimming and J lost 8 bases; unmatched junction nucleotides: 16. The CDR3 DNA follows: TGTGCCAGCAGCCTCCTTCCGGGACAGGGTCCGAAATATGAGCAGTTCTTC. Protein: CASSLLPGQGPKYEQFF.

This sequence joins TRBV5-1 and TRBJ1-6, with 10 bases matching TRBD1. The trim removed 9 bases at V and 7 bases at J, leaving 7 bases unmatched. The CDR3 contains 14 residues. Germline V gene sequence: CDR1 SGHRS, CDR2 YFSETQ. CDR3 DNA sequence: TGCGCCACCTCACGGGGACAGGGGAATTCACCCCTCCACTTT. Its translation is CATSRGQGNSPLHF.

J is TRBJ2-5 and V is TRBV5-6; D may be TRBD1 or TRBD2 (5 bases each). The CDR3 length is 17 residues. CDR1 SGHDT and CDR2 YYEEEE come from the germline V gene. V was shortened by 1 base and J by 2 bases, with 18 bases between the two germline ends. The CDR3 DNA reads TGTGCCAGCAGCTTGTCCCCGGGCTGGGGGATACAAGAGACCCAGTACTTC. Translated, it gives CASSLSPGWGIQETQYF.

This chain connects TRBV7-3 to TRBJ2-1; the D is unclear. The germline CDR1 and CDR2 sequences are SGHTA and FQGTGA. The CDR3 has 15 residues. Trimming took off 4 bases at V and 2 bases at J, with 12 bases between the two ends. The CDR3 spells CASSSMGLAYNEQFF. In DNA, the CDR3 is TGTGCCAGCAGCTCCATGGGGTTAGCCTACAATGAGCAGTTCTTC.

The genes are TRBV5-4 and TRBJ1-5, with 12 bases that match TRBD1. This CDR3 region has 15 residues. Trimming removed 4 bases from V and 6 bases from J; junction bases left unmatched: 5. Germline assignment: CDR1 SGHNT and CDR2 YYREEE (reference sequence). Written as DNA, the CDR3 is TGTGCCAGCAGCGCAGGGACAGGGGGCTTTCAGCCCCAGCATTTT. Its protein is CASSAGTGGFQPQHF.

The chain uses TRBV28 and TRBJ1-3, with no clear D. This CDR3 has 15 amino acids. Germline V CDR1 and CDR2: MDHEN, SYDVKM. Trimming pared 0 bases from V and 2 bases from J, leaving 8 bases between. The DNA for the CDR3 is TGTGCCAGCAGTTTATGGATGGACCCTGGAAACACCATATATTTT. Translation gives CASSLWMDPGNTIYF.

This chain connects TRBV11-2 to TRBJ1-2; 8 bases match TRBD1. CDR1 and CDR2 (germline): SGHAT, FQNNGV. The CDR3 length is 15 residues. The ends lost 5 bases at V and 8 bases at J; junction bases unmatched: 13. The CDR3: CASSRLGDRLLGYTF. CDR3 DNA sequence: TGTGCCAGCAGCCGCCTCGGGGACAGGCTCTTAGGCTACACCTTC. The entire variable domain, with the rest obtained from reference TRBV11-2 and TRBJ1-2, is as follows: EAGVAQSPRYKIIEKRQSVAFWCNPISGHATLYWYQQILGQGPKLLIQFQNNGVVDDSQLPKDRFSAERLKGVDSTLKIQPAKLEDSAVYLCASSRLGDRLLGYTFGSGTRLTVV.

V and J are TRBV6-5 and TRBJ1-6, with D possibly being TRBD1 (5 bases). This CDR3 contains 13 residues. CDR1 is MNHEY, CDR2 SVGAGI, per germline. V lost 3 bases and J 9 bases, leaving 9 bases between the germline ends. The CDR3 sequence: CASSYGHGSPLHF. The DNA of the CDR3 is TGTGCCAGCAGTTATGGACATGGTTCACCCCTCCACTTT.

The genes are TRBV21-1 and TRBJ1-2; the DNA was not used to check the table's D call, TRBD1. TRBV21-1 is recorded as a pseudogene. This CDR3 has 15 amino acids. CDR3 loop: CASIPGQDRDYGYTF. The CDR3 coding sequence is TGTGCCAGCATCCCGGGACAGGATCGGGACTATGGCTACACCTTC.

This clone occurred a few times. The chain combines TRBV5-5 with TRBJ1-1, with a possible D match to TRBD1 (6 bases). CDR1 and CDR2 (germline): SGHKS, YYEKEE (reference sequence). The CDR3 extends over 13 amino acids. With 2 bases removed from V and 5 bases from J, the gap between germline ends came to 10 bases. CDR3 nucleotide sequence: TGTGCCAGCAGCTTACAGGGTTTTACTGAAGCTTTCTTT. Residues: CASSLQGFTEAFF.

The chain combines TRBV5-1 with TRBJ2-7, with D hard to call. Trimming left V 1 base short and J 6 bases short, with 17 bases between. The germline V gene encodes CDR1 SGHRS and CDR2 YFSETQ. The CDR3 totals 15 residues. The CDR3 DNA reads TGCGCCAGCAGCTTGTCTCCAAGCCAGTGGTCCGAGCAGTACTTC. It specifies CASSLSPSQWSEQYF.

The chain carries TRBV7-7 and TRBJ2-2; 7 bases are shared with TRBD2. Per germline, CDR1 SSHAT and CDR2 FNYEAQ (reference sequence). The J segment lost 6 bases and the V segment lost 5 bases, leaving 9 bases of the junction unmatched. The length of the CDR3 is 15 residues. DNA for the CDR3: TGTGCCAGCAGCAAGGGAGGGTCGGGGCCCGGGGAGCTGTTTTTT. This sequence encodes CASSKGGSGPGELFF.

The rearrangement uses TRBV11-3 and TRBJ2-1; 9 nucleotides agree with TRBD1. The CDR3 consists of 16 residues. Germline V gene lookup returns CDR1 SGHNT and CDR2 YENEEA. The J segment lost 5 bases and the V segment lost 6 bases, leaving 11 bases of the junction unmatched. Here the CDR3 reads CASSQSRDRDDNEQFF. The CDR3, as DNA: TGTGCCAGCAGTCAGAGCCGGGACAGGGATGACAATGAGCAGTTCTTC.

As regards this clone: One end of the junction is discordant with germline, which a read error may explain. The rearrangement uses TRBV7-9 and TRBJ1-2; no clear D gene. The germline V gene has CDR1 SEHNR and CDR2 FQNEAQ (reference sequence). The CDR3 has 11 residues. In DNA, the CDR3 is TGTGCCAGCAGCTTAGTTCGGGGTACAGCCTTC. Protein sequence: CASSLVRGTAF.

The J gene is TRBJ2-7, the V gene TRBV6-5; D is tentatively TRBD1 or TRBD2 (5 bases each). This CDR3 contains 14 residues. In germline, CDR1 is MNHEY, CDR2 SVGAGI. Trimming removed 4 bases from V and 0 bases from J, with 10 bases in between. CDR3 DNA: TGTGCCAGCAGTTGGGGACCTAGCTCCTACGAGCAGTACTTC. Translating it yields CASSWGPSSYEQYF.

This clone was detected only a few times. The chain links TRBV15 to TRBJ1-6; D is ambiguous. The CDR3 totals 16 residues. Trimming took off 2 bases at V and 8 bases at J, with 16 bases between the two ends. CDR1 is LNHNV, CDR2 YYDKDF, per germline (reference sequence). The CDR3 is CATSRSDWEKYSPLHF. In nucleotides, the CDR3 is TGTGCCACCAGCAGATCCGATTGGGAAAAATATTCACCCCTCCACTTT.

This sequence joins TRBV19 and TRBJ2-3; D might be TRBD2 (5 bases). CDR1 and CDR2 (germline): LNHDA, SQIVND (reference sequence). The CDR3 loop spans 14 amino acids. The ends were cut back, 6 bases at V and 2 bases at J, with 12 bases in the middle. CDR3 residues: CASRRELITDTQYF. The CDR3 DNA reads TGTGCCAGTAGAAGGGAGCTGATCACAGATACGCAGTATTTT.

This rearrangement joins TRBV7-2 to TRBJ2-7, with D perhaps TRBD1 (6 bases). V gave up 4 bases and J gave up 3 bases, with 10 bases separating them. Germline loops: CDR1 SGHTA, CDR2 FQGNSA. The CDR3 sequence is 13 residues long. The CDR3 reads CASSSTGLYEQYF. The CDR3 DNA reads TGTGCCAGCAGCTCTACAGGGCTCTACGAGCAGTACTTC. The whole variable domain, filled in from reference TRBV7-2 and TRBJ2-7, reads GAGVSQSPSNKVTEKGKDVELRCDPISGHTALYWYRQSLGQGLEFLIYFQGNSAPDKSGLPSDRFSAERTGGSVSTLTIQRTQQEDSAVYLCASSSTGLYEQYFGPGTRLTVT.

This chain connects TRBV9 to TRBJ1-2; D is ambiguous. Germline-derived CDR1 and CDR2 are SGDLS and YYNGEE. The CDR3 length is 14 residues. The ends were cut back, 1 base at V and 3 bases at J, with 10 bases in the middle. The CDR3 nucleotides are TGTGCCAGCAGCGTAACGGCGACGGACTATGGCTACACCTTC. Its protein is CASSVTATDYGYTF. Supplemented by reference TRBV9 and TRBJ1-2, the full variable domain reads DSGVTQTPKHLITATGQRVTLRCSPRSGDLSVYWYQQSLDQGLQFLIQYYNGEERAKGNILERFSAQQFPDLHSELNLSSLELGDSALYFCASSVTATDYGYTFGSGTRLTVV.

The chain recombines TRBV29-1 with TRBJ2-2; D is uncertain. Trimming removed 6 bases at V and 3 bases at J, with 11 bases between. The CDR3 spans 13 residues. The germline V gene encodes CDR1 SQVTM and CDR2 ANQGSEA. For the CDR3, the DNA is TGCAGCGTGCCTGAACGGTACACCGGGGAGCTGTTTTTT. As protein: CSVPERYTGELFF.

Here the CDR3 reads CASSLDTAQQYF. The CDR3 nucleotides are TGTGCCAGCAGCTTAGATACAGCTCAGCAGTACTTC. V is TRBV11-2 and J is TRBJ2-5; D unresolved. Germline CDR1 and CDR2: SGHAT and FQNNGV. This CDR3 contains 12 residues. The V end was cut by 0 bases, the J end by 11 bases, with 10 bases between.

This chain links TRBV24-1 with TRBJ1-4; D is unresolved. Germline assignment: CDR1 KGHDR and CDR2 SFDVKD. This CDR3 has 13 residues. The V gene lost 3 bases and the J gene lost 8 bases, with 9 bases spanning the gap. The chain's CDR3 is CATSDVGLEKLFF. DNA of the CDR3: TGTGCCACCAGTGATGTGGGGTTGGAAAAACTGTTTTTT.

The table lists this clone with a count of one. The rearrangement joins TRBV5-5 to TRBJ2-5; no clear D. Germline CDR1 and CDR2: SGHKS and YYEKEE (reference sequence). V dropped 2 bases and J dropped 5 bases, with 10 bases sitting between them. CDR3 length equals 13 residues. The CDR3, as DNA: TGTGCCAGCAGCTTTCGGTCTGCCGAGACCCAGTACTTC. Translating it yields CASSFRSAETQYF.